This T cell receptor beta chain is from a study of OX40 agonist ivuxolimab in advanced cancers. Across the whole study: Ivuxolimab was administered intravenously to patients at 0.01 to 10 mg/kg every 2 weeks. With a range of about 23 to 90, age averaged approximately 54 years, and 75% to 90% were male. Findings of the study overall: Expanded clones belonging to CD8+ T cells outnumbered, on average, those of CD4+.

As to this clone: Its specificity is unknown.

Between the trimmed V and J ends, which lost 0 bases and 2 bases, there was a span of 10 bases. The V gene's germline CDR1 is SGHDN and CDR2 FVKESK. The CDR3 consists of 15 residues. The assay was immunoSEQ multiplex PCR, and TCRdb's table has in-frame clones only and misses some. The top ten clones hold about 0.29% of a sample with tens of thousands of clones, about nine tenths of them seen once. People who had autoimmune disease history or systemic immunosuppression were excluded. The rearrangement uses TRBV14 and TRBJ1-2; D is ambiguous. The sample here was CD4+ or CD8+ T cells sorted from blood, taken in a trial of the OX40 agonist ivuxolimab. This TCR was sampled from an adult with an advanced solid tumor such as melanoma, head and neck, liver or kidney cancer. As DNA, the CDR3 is TGTGCCAGCAGCCAAGAAAAGGTAGCAAACTATGGCTACACCTTC. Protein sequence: CASSQEKVANYGYTF.